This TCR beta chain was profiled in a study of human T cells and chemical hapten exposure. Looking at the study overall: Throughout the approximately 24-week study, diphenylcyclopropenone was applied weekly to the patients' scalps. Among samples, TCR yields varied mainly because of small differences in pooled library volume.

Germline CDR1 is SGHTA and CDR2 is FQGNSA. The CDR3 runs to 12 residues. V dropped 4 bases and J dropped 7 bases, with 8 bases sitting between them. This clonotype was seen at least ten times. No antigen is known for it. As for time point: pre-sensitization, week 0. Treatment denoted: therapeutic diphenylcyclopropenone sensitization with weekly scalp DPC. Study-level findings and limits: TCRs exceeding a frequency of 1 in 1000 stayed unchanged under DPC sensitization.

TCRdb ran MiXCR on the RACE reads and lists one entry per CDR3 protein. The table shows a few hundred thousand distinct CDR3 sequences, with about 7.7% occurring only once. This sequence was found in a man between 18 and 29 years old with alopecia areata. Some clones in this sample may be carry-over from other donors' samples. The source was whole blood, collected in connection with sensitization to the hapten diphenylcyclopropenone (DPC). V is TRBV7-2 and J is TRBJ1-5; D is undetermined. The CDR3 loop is CASSYFMQPQHF. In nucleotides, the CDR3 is TGTGCCAGCAGCTACTTTATGCAGCCCCAGCATTTT.